This T cell receptor (beta chain) appears in the sequencing data of a study of shared clonotypes between healthy human individuals. Notes on the study in general: Compared with clonotypes that all four donors shared, non-shared clonotypes had lower generation probabilities. Few donors limited the genetic and exposure-history diversity represented.

In the naive CD8 group, cells lacked CD45RO and were positively selected for CCR7, so terminally differentiated effector memory CD45RA+ cells were left out. Of note for this clone: No antigen is known for it.

Trimming shortened V by 2 bases and J by 7 bases, and 26 bases separated the two germline ends. Germline V gene lookup returns CDR1 MNHNS and CDR2 SASEGT. This CDR3 is 18 amino acids long. Each cell subset's genomic DNA was divided evenly among several immunoSEQ plates. Sequenced by immunoSEQ multiplex PCR; TCRdb stores in-frame clones only, minus some. The data show over 2 million clones, about 95% seen once. The receptor's source is a man aged 18 to 29 in good health. Sequenced: naive CD8+ T cells sorted from blood. The gene calls are TRBV6-1 and TRBJ1-1; D might be TRBD1 (6 bases). This CDR3 reads CASSENWATGLVMDEAFF. The DNA of the CDR3 is TGTGCCAGCAGTGAAAATTGGGCGACAGGCCTAGTAATGGATGAAGCTTTCTTT.